The 20 T cell receptor beta chains below come from one sample, sequenced in a study of blood T cell repertoires in COVID-19. Sequenced by immunoSEQ multiplex PCR; TCRdb stores in-frame clones only, minus some. The table has 120,000 or so clones, 88% seen once. Source material: peripheral blood. Receptors were obtained from a human donor in a cohort sampled during active COVID-19.

This chain joins TRBV5-1 and TRBJ1-2; D possibly corresponds to TRBD1 (5 bases). The germline gives CDR1 SGHRS, CDR2 YFSETQ. The V gene lost 2 bases and the J gene lost 8 bases, with 16 bases spanning the gap. The CDR3 sequence is 14 residues long. CDR3 region: CASSFVPLGGGYTF. In DNA, the CDR3 is TGCGCCAGCAGCTTTGTCCCACTGGGGGGAGGCTACACCTTC.

Comment on this clone: It may be a read error: a sequence one base away is much more abundant. Other DNA sequences of this sample code for an identical CDR3. V gene TRBV9 combines with J gene TRBJ2-7; TRBD1 agrees at 7 bases. The CDR3 is 14 residues long. With 0 bases clipped from V and 3 bases from J, the junction kept 3 bases outside the gene matches. Looked up from germline, CDR1 is SGDLS and CDR2 is YYNGEE. CDR3: CASSVGTGIYEQYF. The CDR3 DNA follows: TGTGCCAGCAGCGTAGGGACAGGAATCTACGAGCAGTACTTC.

The V gene is TRBV7-2, the J gene TRBJ1-2; tentatively, D is TRBD1 (6 bases). The germline V and J ends were trimmed by 5 bases and 0 bases, with 13 bases remaining between them. Germline V gene data show CDR1 as SGHTA and CDR2 as FQGNSA. CDR3 length: 15 residues. CDR3 in DNA: TGTGCCAGCAGCCCCCAAGGACAGACTAACTATGGCTACACCTTC. Protein sequence: CASSPQGQTNYGYTF.

CDR3 bases: TGTGCCAGCAGCACGGACAGGTTTCTGGACGAGCAGTACTTC. This gives the protein CASSTDRFLDEQYF. The chain links TRBV11-2 to TRBJ2-7; TRBD1 aligns across 7 bases. CDR1 and CDR2 (germline): SGHAT, FQNNGV. The length of the CDR3 is 14 residues. J lost 5 bases, V lost 5 bases, and 9 bases had no gene match.

The CDR3 sequence: CSAGGTSPAEQYF. The DNA of the CDR3 is TGCAGTGCTGGTGGGACATCTCCGGCCGAGCAGTACTTC. This chain joins TRBV20-1 and TRBJ2-7; TRBD1 is a possible D gene (6 bases). This CDR3 spans 13 amino acids. Germline CDR1 and CDR2: DFQATT and SNEGSKA (reference sequence). Trimming stripped 5 bases from V and 6 bases from J, with 17 bases between.

This clone was recorded once. The CDR3 sequence is CASSLGRSSGANVLTF. The CDR3 nucleotides are TGTGCCAGCAGCTTAGGAAGGAGCTCTGGGGCCAACGTCCTGACTTTC. The chain recombines TRBV7-2 with TRBJ2-6; unclear D gene. Per the germline V gene, CDR1 is SGHTA and CDR2 is FQGNSA. V lost 1 base and J lost 0, with 7 bases in between. The length of the CDR3 is 16 residues.

Comments on this clone: Compared with germline, one end of the junction differs, possibly owing to a read error. The V call is TRBV7-7, the J call TRBJ2-7; 8 bases are shared with TRBD1. The germline V gene encodes CDR1 SSHAT and CDR2 FNYEAQ (reference sequence). The CDR3 is 14 amino acids. CDR3 loop: CASSLGQGNYEQYF. In DNA form, the CDR3 reads TGTGCTAGCAGCTTAGGACAGGGTAATTACGAGCAGTACTTC.

The chain links TRBV19 to TRBJ1-2, with D hard to call. The ends were cut back, 5 bases at V and 2 bases at J, with 18 bases in the middle. CDR1 is LNHDA and CDR2 is SQIVND in the germline V gene (reference sequence). The CDR3 has 16 residues. The CDR3 here is CASSPKEGVWNYGYTF. CDR3 nucleotide sequence: TGTGCCAGTAGTCCGAAGGAGGGTGTTTGGAACTATGGCTACACCTTC.

The gene calls are TRBV18 and TRBJ1-3, with 7 bases lining up with TRBD1. The germline V gene encodes CDR1 KGHSH and CDR2 LQKENI. CDR3 length: 17 residues. The V and J ends lost 3 bases and 2 bases, in that order; junction bases with no gene match: 10. The CDR3 region has the DNA TGTGCCAGCTCACCTCCGAACAGGGGTGTAACTGGAAACACCATATATTTT. Protein: CASSPPNRGVTGNTIYF.

In the case of this clone: The sample carries other DNA sequences with the same CDR3. This chain connects TRBV12-3 or TRBV12-4 to TRBJ2-3; D gene uncertain. There are 13 residues in the CDR3. V lost 6 bases to trimming and J lost 4 bases, with 11 bases between them. This CDR3 reads CASRPRSADTQYF. The DNA for the CDR3 is TGTGCCAGCAGACCCCGTTCAGCAGATACGCAGTATTTT.

J is TRBJ2-3 and V is TRBV7-9, with 8 nucleotides matching TRBD1. This CDR3 spans 14 amino acids. Germline V lookup: CDR1 SEHNR, CDR2 FQNEAQ (reference sequence). V was clipped by 2 bases and J by 3 bases; unmatched bases: 1. Here the CDR3 reads CASSLTGGTDTQYF. The CDR3 bases are TGTGCCAGCAGCTTAACAGGGGGTACAGATACGCAGTATTTT.

This sequence joins TRBV3-1 (or the pseudogene TRBV3-2) and TRBJ2-7, with D tentatively TRBD2 (6 bases). The germline gives CDR1 LGHDT, CDR2 YNNKEL (reference sequence). The CDR3 covers 17 residues. With 0 bases removed from V and 2 bases from J, the gap between germline ends came to 17 bases. The CDR3 sequence is CASSQDSLAPNPYEQYF. The CDR3 nucleotides are TGTGCCAGCAGCCAAGATAGTCTAGCGCCGAACCCCTACGAGCAGTACTTC.

The V and J genes are TRBV28 and TRBJ2-7, with D perhaps TRBD1 (6 bases). This CDR3 is built from 14 residues. Germline V gene sequence: CDR1 MDHEN, CDR2 SYDVKM. The V gene lost 5 bases and the J gene lost 2 bases, with 13 bases spanning the gap. The CDR3 DNA reads as TGTGCCAGCAGTGACAGGTTGGGGGCCTACGAGCAGTACTTC. Its translation: CASSDRLGAYEQYF.

The table lists this clone with a count of one. CDR3 sequence (DNA): TGTGCCAGCAGCCCCGGGACTAGCGGGAGGGCCCTCCCAGATACGCAGTATTTT. Residues: CASSPGTSGRALPDTQYF. The rearrangement joins TRBV11-3 to TRBJ2-3; 16 nucleotides match TRBD2. V lost 5 bases, J lost 4 bases, and 9 bases stayed unmatched. CDR3 length: 18 amino acids. Germline loops: CDR1 SGHNT, CDR2 YENEEA.

The chain employs TRBV28 and TRBJ2-7; 10 bases are shared with TRBD1. Germline CDR1 is MDHEN and CDR2 is SYDVKM. The V segment lost 4 bases and the J segment 5 bases; nucleotides outside the gene matches: 8. The CDR3 contains 15 residues. The CDR3 here is CASSSNDRGLNEQYF. The CDR3 DNA follows: TGTGCCAGCAGTTCCAACGACAGGGGGCTAAACGAGCAGTACTTC. Full variable domain (missing parts from reference TRBV28 and TRBJ2-7): DVKVTQSSRYLVKRTGEKVFLECVQDMDHENMFWYRQDPGLGLRLIYFSYDVKMKEKGDIPEGYSVSREKKERFSLILESASTNQTSMYLCASSSNDRGLNEQYFGPGTRLTVT.

The rearrangement joins TRBV11-1 to TRBJ2-2; weak D call: TRBD2 (6 bases). This CDR3 has 15 residues. Germline V gene lookup returns CDR1 SGHAT and CDR2 FQDESV (reference sequence). The V end was cut by 1 base, the J end by 6 bases, with 12 bases between. In nucleotides, the CDR3 is TGTGCCAGCAGCTTAGGTAGCGGCCCCCCCGGGGAGCTGTTTTTT. Protein: CASSLGSGPPGELFF.

Here the CDR3 DNA reads TGTGCCACCAGTGATTCGGGACAGGGAGATACCGGGGAGCTGTTTTTT. This sequence encodes CATSDSGQGDTGELFF. The chain links TRBV24-1 to TRBJ2-2, with 9 bases lining up with TRBD1. CDR3 length: 16 residues. Germline CDR1 KGHDR, CDR2 SFDVKD. Germline trimming cut 2 bases from V and 5 bases from J; bases unmatched to any gene: 5.

J is TRBJ2-7 and V is TRBV9, with TRBD1 matching over 11 bases. V shed 0 bases and J 6 bases; nucleotides not matched to a gene: 5. The germline V gene encodes CDR1 SGDLS and CDR2 YYNGEE. This CDR3 has 15 residues. The CDR3 DNA follows: TGTGCCAGCAGCGTAGCCCGGACAGGGGGCAGCGAGCAGTACTTC. Translated, it gives CASSVARTGGSEQYF.

This chain uses TRBV25-1 with TRBJ1-2; D not resolved. Deletions cut 3 bases from V and 4 bases from J, with 12 bases between. Germline V CDR1 and CDR2: MGHDK, SYGVNS. CDR3 length equals 14 residues. DNA of the CDR3: TGTGCCAGCAGTGAGGGCCGGAGGCCCTATGGCTACACCTTC. This gives the protein CASSEGRRPYGYTF.

J is TRBJ2-3 and V is TRBV18; 10 bases are a match to TRBD1. The CDR3 runs 17 residues. After removal of 6 bases from V and 5 bases from J, the junction contained 14 bases not matched to a gene. Germline CDR1 reads KGHSH; CDR2 reads LQKENI. For the CDR3, the DNA is TGTGCCAGCTCTCCTATAACCGGGACAGGGGTGAAAGATACGCAGTATTTT. Protein: CASSPITGTGVKDTQYF. Supplemented by reference TRBV18 and TRBJ2-3, the full variable domain reads NAGVMQNPRHLVRRRGQEARLRCSPMKGHSHVYWYRQLPEEGLKFMVYLQKENIIDESGMPKERFSAEFPKEGPSILRIQQVVRGDSAAYFCASSPITGTGVKDTQYFGPGTRLTVL.